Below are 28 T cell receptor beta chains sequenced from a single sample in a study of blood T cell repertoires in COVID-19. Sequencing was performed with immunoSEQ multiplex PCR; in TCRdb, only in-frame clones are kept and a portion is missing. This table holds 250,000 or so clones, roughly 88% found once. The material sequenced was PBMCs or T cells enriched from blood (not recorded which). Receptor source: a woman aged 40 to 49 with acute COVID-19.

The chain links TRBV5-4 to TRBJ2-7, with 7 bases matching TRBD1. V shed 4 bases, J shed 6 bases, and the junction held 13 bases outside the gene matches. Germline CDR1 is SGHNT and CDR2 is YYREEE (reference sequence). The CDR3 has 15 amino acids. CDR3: CASSRSGQKVLEQYF. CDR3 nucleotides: TGTGCCAGCAGCCGCTCGGGACAGAAAGTGCTCGAGCAGTACTTC.

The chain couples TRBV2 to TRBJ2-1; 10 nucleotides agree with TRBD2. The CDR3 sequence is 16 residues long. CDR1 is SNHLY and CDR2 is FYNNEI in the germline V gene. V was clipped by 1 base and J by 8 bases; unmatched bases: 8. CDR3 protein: CASSEEGSGGRDEQFF. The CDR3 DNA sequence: TGTGCCAGCAGTGAAGAGGGTAGCGGGGGGAGGGATGAGCAGTTCTTC.

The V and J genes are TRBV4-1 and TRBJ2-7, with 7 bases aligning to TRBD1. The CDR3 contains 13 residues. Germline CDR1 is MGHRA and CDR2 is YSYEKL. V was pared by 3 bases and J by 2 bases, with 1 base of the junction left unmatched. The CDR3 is CASSQTGTYEQYV. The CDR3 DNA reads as TGCGCCAGCAGCCAGACAGGGACCTACGAGCAGTACGTC.

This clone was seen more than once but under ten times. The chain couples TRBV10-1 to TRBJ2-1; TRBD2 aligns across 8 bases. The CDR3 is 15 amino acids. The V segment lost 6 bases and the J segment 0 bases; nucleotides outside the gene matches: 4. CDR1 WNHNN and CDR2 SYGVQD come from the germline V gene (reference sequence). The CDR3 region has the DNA TGCGCCAGCAGCGCAAGCGGGGGCTCCTACAATGAGCAGTTCTTC. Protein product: CASSASGGSYNEQFF.

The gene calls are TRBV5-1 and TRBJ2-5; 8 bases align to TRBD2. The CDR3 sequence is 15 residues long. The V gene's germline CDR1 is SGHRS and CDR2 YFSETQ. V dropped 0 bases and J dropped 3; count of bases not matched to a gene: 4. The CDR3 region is CASSLAGGPEETQYF. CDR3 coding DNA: TGCGCCAGCAGCTTGGCGGGGGGGCCCGAAGAGACCCAGTACTTC.

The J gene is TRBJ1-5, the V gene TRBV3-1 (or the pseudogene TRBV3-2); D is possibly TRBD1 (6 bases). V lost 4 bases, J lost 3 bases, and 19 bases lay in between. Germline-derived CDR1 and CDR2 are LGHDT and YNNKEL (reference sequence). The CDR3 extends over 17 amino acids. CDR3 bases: TGTGCCAGCAGCCCACAACCACCGACAGGAGTCAATCAGCCCCAGCATTTT. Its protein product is CASSPQPPTGVNQPQHF.

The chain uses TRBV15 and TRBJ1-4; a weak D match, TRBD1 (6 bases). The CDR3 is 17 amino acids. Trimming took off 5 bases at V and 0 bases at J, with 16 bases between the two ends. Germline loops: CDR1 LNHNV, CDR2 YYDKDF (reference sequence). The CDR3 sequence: CATSGWDTGATNEKLFF. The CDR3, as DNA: TGTGCCACCAGCGGGTGGGACACGGGTGCAACTAATGAAAAACTGTTTTTT.

The CDR3 nucleotides are TGTGCCTGGAAGTTGGGGACAGCCAACACTGAAGCTTTCTTT. Translating it yields CAWKLGTANTEAFF. The chain recombines TRBV30 with TRBJ1-1; the match to TRBD1 covers 7 bases. The germline V gene has CDR1 GTSNPN and CDR2 SVGIG (reference sequence). CDR3 length equals 14 residues. After removal of 4 bases from V and 2 bases from J, the junction contained 7 bases not matched to a gene.

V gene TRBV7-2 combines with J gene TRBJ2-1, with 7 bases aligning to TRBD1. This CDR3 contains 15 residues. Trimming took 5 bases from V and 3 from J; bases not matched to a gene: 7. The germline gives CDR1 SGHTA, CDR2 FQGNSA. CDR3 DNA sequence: TGTGCCAGCAGCCGGAGGTGGACAGGCTACAATGAGCAGTTCTTC. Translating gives CASSRRWTGYNEQFF.

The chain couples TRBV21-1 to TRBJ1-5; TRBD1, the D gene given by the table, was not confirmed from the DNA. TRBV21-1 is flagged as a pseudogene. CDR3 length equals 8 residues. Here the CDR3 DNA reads TGTGCCAGTCCCACCCAGCATTTT. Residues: CASPTQHF.

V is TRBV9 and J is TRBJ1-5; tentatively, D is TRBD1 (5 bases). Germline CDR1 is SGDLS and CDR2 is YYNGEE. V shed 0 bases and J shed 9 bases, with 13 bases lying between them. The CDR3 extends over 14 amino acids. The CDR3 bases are TGTGCCAGCAGCGTAGCTGGGGGGGACCGGCCCCAGCATTTT. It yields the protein CASSVAGGDRPQHF.

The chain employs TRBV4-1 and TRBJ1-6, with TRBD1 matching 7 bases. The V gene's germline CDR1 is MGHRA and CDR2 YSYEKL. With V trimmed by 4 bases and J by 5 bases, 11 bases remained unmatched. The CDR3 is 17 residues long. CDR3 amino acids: CASSPHPAGGNNSPLHF. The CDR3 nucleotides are TGCGCCAGCAGCCCCCACCCGGCAGGGGGGAATAATTCACCCCTCCACTTT.

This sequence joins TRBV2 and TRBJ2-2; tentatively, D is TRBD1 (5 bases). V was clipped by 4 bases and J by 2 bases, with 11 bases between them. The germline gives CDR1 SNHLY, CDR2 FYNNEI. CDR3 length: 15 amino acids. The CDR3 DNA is TGTGCCAGCAGTGTTCAGGGCAAAAACACCGGGGAGCTGTTTTTT. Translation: CASSVQGKNTGELFF.

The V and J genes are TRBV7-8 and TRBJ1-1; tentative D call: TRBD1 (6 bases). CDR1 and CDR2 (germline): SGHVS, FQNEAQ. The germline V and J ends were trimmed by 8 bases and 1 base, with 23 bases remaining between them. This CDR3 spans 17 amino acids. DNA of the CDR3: TGTGCCAGCGCCCTGCGGGGGGCGAGGGAGGCGAACACTGAAGCTTTCTTT. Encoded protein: CASALRGAREANTEAFF.

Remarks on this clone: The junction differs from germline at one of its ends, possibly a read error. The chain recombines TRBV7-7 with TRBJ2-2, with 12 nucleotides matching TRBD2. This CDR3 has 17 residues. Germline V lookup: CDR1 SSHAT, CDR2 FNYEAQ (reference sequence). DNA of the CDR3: TGTGCTAGCAGCTCGACTAGCGGGAGTGCAAACACCGGGGAGCTGTTTTTT. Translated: CASSSTSGSANTGELFF.

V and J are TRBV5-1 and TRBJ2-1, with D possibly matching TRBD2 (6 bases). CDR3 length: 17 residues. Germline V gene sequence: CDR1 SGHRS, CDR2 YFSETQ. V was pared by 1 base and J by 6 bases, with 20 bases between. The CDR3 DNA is TGCGCCAGCAGCTTGCGTCCTAGGGGAGGATTGGGCAATGAGCAGTTCTTC. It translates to CASSLRPRGGLGNEQFF.

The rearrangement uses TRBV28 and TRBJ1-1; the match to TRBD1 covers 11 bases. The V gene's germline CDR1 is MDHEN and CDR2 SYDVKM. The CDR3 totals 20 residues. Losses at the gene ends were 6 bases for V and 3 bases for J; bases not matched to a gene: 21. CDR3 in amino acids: CASSVPIVPRTGGWHTEAFF. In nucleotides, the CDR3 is TGTGCCAGCAGCGTCCCAATTGTACCTCGGACAGGGGGCTGGCACACTGAAGCTTTCTTT.

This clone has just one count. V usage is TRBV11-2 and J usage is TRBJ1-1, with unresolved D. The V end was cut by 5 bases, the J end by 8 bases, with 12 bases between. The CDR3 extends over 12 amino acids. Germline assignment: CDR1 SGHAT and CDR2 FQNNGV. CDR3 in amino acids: CASSLSRLEAFF. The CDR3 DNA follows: TGTGCCAGCAGCCTCTCGAGGTTGGAAGCTTTCTTT. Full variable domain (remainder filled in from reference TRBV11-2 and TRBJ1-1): EAGVAQSPRYKIIEKRQSVAFWCNPISGHATLYWYQQILGQGPKLLIQFQNNGVVDDSQLPKDRFSAERLKGVDSTLKIQPAKLEDSAVYLCASSLSRLEAFFGQGTRLTVV.

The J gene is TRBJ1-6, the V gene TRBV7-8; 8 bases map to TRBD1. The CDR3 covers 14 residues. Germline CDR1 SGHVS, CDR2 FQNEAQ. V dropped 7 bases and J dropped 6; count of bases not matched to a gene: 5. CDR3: CASTKDRVNSPLHF. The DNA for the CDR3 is TGTGCCAGCACCAAGGACAGGGTTAATTCACCCCTCCACTTT.

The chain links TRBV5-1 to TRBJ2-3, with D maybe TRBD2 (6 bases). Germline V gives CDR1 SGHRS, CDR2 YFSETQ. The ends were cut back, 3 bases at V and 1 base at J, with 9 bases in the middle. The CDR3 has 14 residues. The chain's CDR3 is CASSSTRGTDTQYF. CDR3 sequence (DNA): TGCGCCAGCAGCTCGACTAGGGGCACAGATACGCAGTATTTT.

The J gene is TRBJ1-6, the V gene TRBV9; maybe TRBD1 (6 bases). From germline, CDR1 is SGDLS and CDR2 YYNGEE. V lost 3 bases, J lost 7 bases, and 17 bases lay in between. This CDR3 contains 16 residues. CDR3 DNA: TGTGCCAGCAGCGGAAGGGCGGGGGCAGAAAATTCACCCCTCCACTTT. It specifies CASSGRAGAENSPLHF.

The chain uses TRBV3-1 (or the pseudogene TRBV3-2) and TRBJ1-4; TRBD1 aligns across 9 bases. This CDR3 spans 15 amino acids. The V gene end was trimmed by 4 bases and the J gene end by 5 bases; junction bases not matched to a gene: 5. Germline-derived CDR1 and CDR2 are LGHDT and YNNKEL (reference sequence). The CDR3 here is CASSPGTGRNEKLFF. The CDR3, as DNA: TGTGCCAGCAGCCCGGGGACAGGGAGGAATGAAAAACTGTTTTTT.

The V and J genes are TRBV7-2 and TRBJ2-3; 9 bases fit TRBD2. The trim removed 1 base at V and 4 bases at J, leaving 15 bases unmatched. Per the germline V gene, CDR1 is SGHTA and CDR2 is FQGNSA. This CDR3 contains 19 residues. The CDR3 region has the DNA TGTGCCAGCAGCTTAGATTTTTTTCGGCTAGCGGGACTACCAGATACGCAGTATTTT. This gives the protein CASSLDFFRLAGLPDTQYF.

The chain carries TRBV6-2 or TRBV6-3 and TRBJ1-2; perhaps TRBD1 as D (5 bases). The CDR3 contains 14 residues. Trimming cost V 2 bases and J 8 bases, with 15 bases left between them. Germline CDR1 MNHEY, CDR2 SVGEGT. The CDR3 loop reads CASSYRQRGEGYTF. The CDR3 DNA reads TGTGCCAGCAGTTACCGCCAAAGGGGCGAAGGCTACACCTTC.

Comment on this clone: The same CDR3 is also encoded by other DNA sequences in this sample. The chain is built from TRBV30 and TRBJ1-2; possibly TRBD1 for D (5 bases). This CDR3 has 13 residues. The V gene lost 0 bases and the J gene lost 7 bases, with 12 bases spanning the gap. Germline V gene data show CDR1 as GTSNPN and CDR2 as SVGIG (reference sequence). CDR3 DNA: TGTGCCTGGAGTGTACAAGGGGCAGGTGGCTACACCTTC. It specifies CAWSVQGAGGYTF.

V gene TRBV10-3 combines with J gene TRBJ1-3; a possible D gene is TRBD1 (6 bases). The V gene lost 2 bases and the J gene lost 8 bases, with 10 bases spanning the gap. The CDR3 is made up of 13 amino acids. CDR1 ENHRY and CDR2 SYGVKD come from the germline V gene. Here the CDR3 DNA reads TGTGCCATCAGTGAGCAGGGGTATGACACCATATATTTT. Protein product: CAISEQGYDTIYF.

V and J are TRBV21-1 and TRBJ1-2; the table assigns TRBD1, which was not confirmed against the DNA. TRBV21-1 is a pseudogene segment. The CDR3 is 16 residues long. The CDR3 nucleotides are TGTGCCAGCAGCAAAGCGCAAACAGGGGGCGCCTATGGCTACACCTTC. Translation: CASSKAQTGGAYGYTF.

In nucleotides, the CDR3 is TGTGCCGGGGCGGGGGTGTCAGATACGCAGTATTTT. Amino acids: CAGAGVSDTQYF. V and J are TRBV7-9 and TRBJ2-3, with 7 nucleotides matching TRBD2. J lost 4 bases, V lost 11 bases, and 6 bases had no gene match. The length of the CDR3 is 12 residues. Germline assignment: CDR1 SEHNR and CDR2 FQNEAQ (reference sequence).